Shown below are 24 T cell receptor beta chains from a single sample sequenced in a study of regulatory T cells in long-lasting Graves disease. The TCR beta library used iRepertoire HTBI primers with Arm-PCR amplification of CDR3. MiXCR, applied by TCRdb to the multiplex PCR reads, yields one record per CDR3 protein. The table includes about half a million distinct CDR3 sequences, around 11% detected once. The time point is: newly diagnosed GD, antithyroid drugs for less than 3 months. Extracted RNA from PBMCs served as the source of the TCR library. These data were also filed under a second study, of T cells in Graves' hyperthyroidism and ophthalmopathy.

Sequencing used peripheral blood mononuclear cells (PBMCs), obtained at new diagnosis, from a patient treated with antithyroid drugs. These receptors all stem from a woman in her thirties with Graves disease.

This clonotype was seen at least ten times. The chain couples TRBV7-9 to TRBJ1-5, with a tentative D call TRBD1 (5 bases). There are 13 residues in the CDR3. Germline V gives CDR1 SEHNR, CDR2 FQNEAQ (reference sequence). V shed 3 bases and J shed 4 bases, with 7 bases lying between them. The CDR3 DNA is TGTGCCAGCAGCTTGTCAGGGAATCAGCCCCAGCATTTT. Its translation is CASSLSGNQPQHF.

This clonotype was seen only a few times. This sequence joins TRBV6-1 and TRBJ2-7, with TRBD1 matching 9 bases. The CDR3 is made up of 14 amino acids. With V trimmed by 2 bases and J by 3 bases, 2 bases remained unmatched. The germline V gene has CDR1 MNHNS and CDR2 SASEGT. The CDR3 loop is CASSERTGDYEQYF. The CDR3 DNA follows: TGTGCCAGCAGTGAAAGGACAGGGGACTACGAGCAGTACTTC.

Ten or more counts support this clonotype. The rearrangement uses TRBV7-2 and TRBJ2-2; D possibly uses TRBD1 or TRBD2 (5 bases each). Germline V gene lookup returns CDR1 SGHTA and CDR2 FQGNSA. This CDR3 region has 16 residues. The V gene lost 4 bases and the J gene lost 1 base, with 13 bases spanning the gap. The CDR3 region has the DNA TGTGCCAGCAGCTCAGTAGGGACGGAGAACACCGGGGAGCTGTTTTTT. As protein: CASSSVGTENTGELFF.

This rearrangement joins TRBV20-1 to TRBJ1-1; D unclear. The CDR3 totals 14 residues. The ends were cut back, 6 bases at V and 1 base at J, with 15 bases in the middle. The germline V gene encodes CDR1 DFQATT and CDR2 SNEGSKA (reference sequence). The CDR3 protein is CSAPPAGKNTEAFF. In DNA, the CDR3 is TGCAGTGCCCCCCCCGCAGGCAAGAACACTGAAGCTTTCTTT.

This clonotype was counted between two and nine times. Sequence at one end of the junction differs from germline and may be a read error. This sequence joins TRBV12-3 or TRBV12-4 and TRBJ1-1; TRBD1 is a possible D gene (6 bases). The CDR3 contains 15 residues. The CDR3 DNA reads as TGTGCCAGCATCCCAAAAGGGGGTTCGAACACTGAAGCTTCCTTT. Its translation: CASIPKGGSNTEASF.

In its sample, this clonotype was seen many times. V gene TRBV18 combines with J gene TRBJ2-1, with 7 bases fitting TRBD1. Germline-derived CDR1 and CDR2 are KGHSH and LQKENI. Trimming cost V 3 bases and J 12 bases; bases outside gene matches: 11. This CDR3 contains 14 residues. CDR3 in amino acids: CASSPPGQSFWQFF. The CDR3 DNA is TGTGCCAGCTCACCTCCGGGACAGTCATTTTGGCAGTTCTTC.

This clonotype was detected a few times. The V call is TRBV5-4, the J call TRBJ2-1, with TRBD2 identical over 14 bases. Losses at the gene ends were 4 bases for V and 8 bases for J; bases not matched to a gene: 5. Looked up from germline, CDR1 is SGHNT and CDR2 is YYREEE (reference sequence). The CDR3 length is 15 residues. CDR3: CASSRGTSGSDEQFF. The CDR3 bases are TGTGCCAGCAGCCGGGGGACTAGCGGGAGTGATGAGCAGTTCTTC.

This clonotype was counted many times. The rearrangement links TRBV28 to TRBJ2-7; TRBD1 matches 11 bases. The CDR3 loop spans 16 amino acids. Germline values: CDR1 MDHEN, CDR2 SYDVKM. Unmatched junction bases numbered 11, after V lost 6 bases and J lost 4 bases. The CDR3 is CASRRNLGTGGYEQYF. The CDR3 nucleotides read TGTGCCAGCAGAAGAAACCTGGGGACAGGGGGTTACGAGCAGTACTTC.

This clonotype occurred a few times. The chain uses TRBV4-3 and TRBJ2-1, with D possibly being TRBD1 (6 bases). The CDR3 is made up of 19 amino acids. Between the trimmed V and J ends, which lost 0 bases and 7 bases, there was a span of 25 bases. Germline CDR1 reads LGHNA; CDR2 reads YSLEER. The CDR3 region is CASSQDPTRGRGRWNEQFF. CDR3 DNA sequence: TGCGCCAGCAGCCAAGATCCAACAAGGGGCAGGGGACGGTGGAATGAGCAGTTCTTC.

The sample holds many counts of this clonotype. The gene calls are TRBV20-1 and TRBJ2-7; 10 bases align to TRBD2. CDR1 and CDR2 (germline): DFQATT, SNEGSKA (reference sequence). The junction had 3 bases not matched to a gene; V was cut back by 2 bases and J by 2 bases. This CDR3 contains 14 residues. CDR3 DNA: TGCAGTGCTAGACGAAGCGGGGGGGCCTACGAGCAGTACTTC. Encoded protein: CSARRSGGAYEQYF.

This clonotype showed up many times. V gene TRBV11-3 combines with J gene TRBJ2-1, with a weak D call TRBD2 (5 bases). Germline CDR1 and CDR2: SGHNT and YENEEA. CDR3 length: 15 residues. The V end was cut by 0 bases, the J end by 4 bases, with 10 bases between. CDR3 nucleotides: TGTGCCAGCAGCTTAGAGTTAGCGACGTACAATGAGCAGTTCTTC. Amino acids: CASSLELATYNEQFF.

This clonotype was detected ten times or more. The chain couples TRBV11-2 to TRBJ1-2, with D possibly being TRBD1 (5 bases). Germline values: CDR1 SGHAT, CDR2 FQNNGV. Trimming took off 2 bases at V and 8 bases at J, with 15 bases between the two ends. The CDR3 loop spans 14 amino acids. Here the CDR3 reads CASSLSQGPGGYTF. The CDR3 nucleotides read TGTGCCAGCAGCTTAAGCCAGGGCCCCGGAGGCTACACCTTC.

This clonotype was observed many times. The chain carries TRBV6-2 or TRBV6-3 and TRBJ2-5; the match to TRBD1 covers 10 bases. Trimming cost V 2 bases and J 3 bases; bases outside gene matches: 3. Germline values: CDR1 MNHEY, CDR2 SVGEGT. The CDR3 sequence is 15 residues long. The CDR3 DNA follows: TGTGCCAGCAGTTACACCGGGACAGGGGAAGAGACCCAGTACTTC. Protein sequence: CASSYTGTGEETQYF.

In this sample, this clonotype turned up many times. This chain uses TRBV27 with TRBJ2-3; perhaps TRBD2 as D (5 bases). The length of the CDR3 is 15 residues. Per the germline V gene, CDR1 is MNHEY and CDR2 is SMNVEV (reference sequence). V lost 4 bases and J 1 base, leaving 12 bases between the germline ends. The chain's CDR3 is CASSSLRGRTDTQYF. DNA for the CDR3: TGTGCCAGCAGTTCCCTTCGCGGGCGCACAGATACGCAGTATTTT.

The chain recombines TRBV28 with TRBJ2-1, with D tentatively TRBD2 (6 bases). V lost 6 bases to trimming and J lost 4 bases, with 13 bases between them. Per germline, CDR1 MDHEN and CDR2 SYDVKM. CDR3 length equals 14 residues. The CDR3 coding sequence is TGTGCCAGCAGCCCAGGGACTGAATACAATGAGCAGTTCTTC. Translation: CASSPGTEYNEQFF. The full variable domain, rest sourced from reference TRBV28 and TRBJ2-1, is DVKVTQSSRYLVKRTGEKVFLECVQDMDHENMFWYRQDPGLGLRLIYFSYDVKMKEKGDIPEGYSVSREKKERFSLILESASTNQTSMYLCASSPGTEYNEQFFGPGTRLTVL.

The table lists this clonotype with many counts. This chain joins TRBV7-2 and TRBJ2-1, with 9 nucleotides matching TRBD2. CDR3 length equals 15 residues. J lost 5 bases, V lost 4 bases, and 6 bases had no gene match. The germline CDR1 and CDR2 sequences are SGHTA and FQGNSA. In DNA, the CDR3 is TGTGCCAGCAGCTCTAAAGCGGGAGGCCACAATGAGCAGTTCTTC. Its protein is CASSSKAGGHNEQFF.

Many counts were recorded for this clonotype. The chain couples TRBV28 to TRBJ1-5, with unresolved D. Germline V lookup: CDR1 MDHEN, CDR2 SYDVKM. The CDR3 spans 13 residues. Trimming shortened V by 4 bases and J by 5 bases, and 9 bases separated the two germline ends. CDR3 nucleotide sequence: TGTGCCAGCAGTTCATCCTCGTATCAGCCCCAGCATTTT. This gives the protein CASSSSSYQPQHF.

V is TRBV7-9 and J is TRBJ2-3, with 8 bases lining up with TRBD2. The J segment lost 3 bases and the V segment lost 6 bases, leaving 17 bases of the junction unmatched. The CDR3 length is 18 residues. Germline V lookup: CDR1 SEHNR, CDR2 FQNEAQ (reference sequence). CDR3 DNA: TGTGCCAGCAGTTTAACGCGAACTGGACTAGCCATGACAGATACGCAGTATTTT. It codes for CASSLTRTGLAMTDTQYF.

This clonotype was found many times. This chain connects TRBV2 to TRBJ1-1; no clear D. Per germline, CDR1 SNHLY and CDR2 FYNNEI. The CDR3 sequence is 13 residues long. V lost 6 bases, J lost 0 bases, and 8 bases lay in between. The CDR3 loop reads CASRQSMNTEAFF. DNA for the CDR3: TGTGCCAGCAGACAGAGTATGAACACTGAAGCTTTCTTT.

This clonotype was detected ten times or more. The V call is TRBV24-1, the J call TRBJ2-7; a possible D gene is TRBD1 (5 bases). Germline V gene data show CDR1 as KGHDR and CDR2 as SFDVKD. This CDR3 region has 12 residues. The V and J ends lost 7 bases and 3 bases respectively, with 9 bases between them. The CDR3: CATSRDSYEQYF. CDR3 DNA sequence: TGTGCCACCAGCCGAGACAGCTACGAGCAGTACTTC.

The sample holds many counts of this clonotype. The V gene is TRBV7-2, the J gene TRBJ2-7; 9 nucleotides agree with TRBD1. Germline V gene lookup returns CDR1 SGHTA and CDR2 FQGNSA. V lost 8 bases to trimming and J lost 5 bases; unmatched junction nucleotides: 7. The CDR3 sequence is 13 residues long. CDR3 in amino acids: CASGTGSSHEQYF. The CDR3 nucleotides are TGTGCCAGCGGGACAGGGAGTAGCCACGAGCAGTACTTC.

This clonotype was observed a handful of times. This rearrangement joins TRBV19 to TRBJ2-1; TRBD1 agrees at 7 bases. CDR1 is LNHDA, CDR2 SQIVND, per germline (reference sequence). V was clipped by 7 bases and J by 3 bases; unmatched bases: 6. The CDR3 is 14 residues long. CDR3 in DNA: TGTGCCAGTAAAGCAGGGACAGTCTACAATGAGCAGTTCTTC. Protein: CASKAGTVYNEQFF.

This clonotype was observed many times. The gene calls are TRBV12-3 or TRBV12-4 and TRBJ2-1; 10 positions match TRBD2. After removal of 2 bases from V and 5 bases from J, the junction contained 6 bases not matched to a gene. The CDR3 length is 16 residues. The CDR3 reads CASSLRTSGEHNEQFF. CDR3 nucleotides: TGTGCCAGCAGTTTACGGACTAGCGGAGAACACAATGAGCAGTTCTTC.

The J gene is TRBJ1-1, the V gene TRBV5-6; D is possibly TRBD1 (5 bases). CDR3 length equals 16 residues. V was shortened by 0 bases and J by 4 bases, with 16 bases between the two germline ends. Germline-derived CDR1 and CDR2 are SGHDT and YYEEEE. The CDR3 DNA reads as TGTGCCAGCAGCTTGGGCATGAGGGGAGCGAGCACTGAAGCTTTCTTT. Protein sequence: CASSLGMRGASTEAFF.